Listed below are T cell receptor beta chains from one sample, sequenced in a study of molecular identifiers for immune sequencing clone quantification. TCRdb reanalysed the PCR reads using MiXCR and keeps one entry per CDR3 protein. The table records fewer than 25,000 distinct CDR3 sequences, roughly 20% of them present only once. Material: naive CD8+ T cells from blood, with Jurkat cell RNA spiked in. The receptors derive from a human donor in good health. Some libraries in this study had Jurkat cell RNA spiked in. The CDR3 runs from the conserved cysteine through the conserved F or W. A D gene is named only where the DNA matches it firmly. The size of a clone is reported for some rows only, either as once, few or many, or as a class for expanded clones.

j_call: TRBJ2-1
v_call: TRBV5-1
clone_size: medium-sized
cdr3_length: 14
d_call: TRBD2
cdr3_aa: CASSLGGSGSEQFF
cdr3_nt: TGCGCCAGCAGCTTGGGGGGTAGCGGGAGTGAGCAGTTCTTC

j_call: TRBJ2-3
v_call: TRBV7-9
clone_size: medium-sized
cdr3_length: 18
d_call: TRBD1
cdr3_aa: CASSLGRFRGLDADTQYF
cdr3_nt: TGTGCCAGCAGCTTAGGGAGGTTCAGGGGGCTTGATGCAGATACGCAGTATTTT

j_call: TRBJ2-7
v_call: TRBV12-3/TRBV12-4
clone_size: medium-sized
cdr3_length: 14
d_call: -
cdr3_aa: CASTTGTPTYEQYF
cdr3_nt: TGTGCCAGCACGACCGGGACTCCCACCTACGAGCAGTACTTC

j_call: TRBJ2-7
v_call: TRBV29-1
clone_size: -
cdr3_length: 13
d_call: TRBD1
cdr3_aa: CSVIQGAFYEQYF
cdr3_nt: TGCAGCGTTATTCAGGGGGCTTTCTACGAGCAGTACTTC

j_call: TRBJ2-2
v_call: TRBV4-3
clone_size: few
cdr3_length: 17
d_call: -
cdr3_aa: CASSQPTEQLNTGELFF
cdr3_nt: TGCGCCAGCAGCCAACCGACAGAGCAGTTGAACACCGGGGAGCTGTTTTTT

j_call: TRBJ1-1
v_call: TRBV13
clone_size: few
cdr3_length: 15
d_call: -
cdr3_aa: CASTMGGYKRTEAFF
cdr3_nt: TGTGCCAGCACCATGGGGGGCTATAAGAGGACTGAAGCTTTCTTT

j_call: TRBJ2-3
v_call: TRBV7-8
clone_size: medium-sized
cdr3_length: 16
d_call: TRBD1
cdr3_aa: CASSLLTGGDTDTQYF
cdr3_nt: TGTGCCAGCAGCTTATTGACAGGGGGAGACACAGATACGCAGTATTTT

j_call: TRBJ1-1
v_call: TRBV29-1
clone_size: -
cdr3_length: 11
d_call: -
cdr3_aa: CSVGEFTEAFF
cdr3_nt: TGCAGCGTGGGCGAGTTCACTGAAGCTTTCTTT

j_call: TRBJ1-5
v_call: TRBV19
clone_size: medium-sized
cdr3_length: 16
d_call: -
cdr3_aa: CASSMSGGLSNQPQHF
cdr3_nt: TGTGCCAGTAGTATGTCGGGAGGACTTAGCAATCAGCCCCAGCATTTT

j_call: TRBJ2-7
v_call: TRBV20-1
clone_size: -
cdr3_length: 14
d_call: -
cdr3_aa: CSATGTFASYEQYF
cdr3_nt: TGCAGTGCTACCGGGACTTTTGCCTCCTACGAGCAGTACTTC

j_call: TRBJ2-1
v_call: TRBV7-9
clone_size: -
cdr3_length: 15
d_call: TRBD2
cdr3_aa: CASSFQASGTNEQFF
cdr3_nt: TGTGCCAGCAGCTTCCAGGCTAGCGGGACCAATGAGCAGTTCTTC

j_call: TRBJ2-3
v_call: TRBV11-1
clone_size: many
cdr3_length: 12
d_call: -
cdr3_aa: CATSGHTDTQYF
cdr3_nt: TGTGCCACCTCCGGCCACACAGATACGCAGTATTTT

j_call: TRBJ2-7
v_call: TRBV7-2
clone_size: medium-sized
cdr3_length: 16
d_call: TRBD2
cdr3_aa: CASSPRWGEGRYEQYF
cdr3_nt: TGTGCCAGCAGCCCGAGATGGGGGGAGGGCCGCTACGAGCAGTACTTC

j_call: TRBJ2-1
v_call: TRBV29-1
clone_size: few
cdr3_length: 12
d_call: -
cdr3_aa: CSVVHLLGEQFF
cdr3_nt: TGCAGCGTTGTACACCTACTCGGTGAGCAGTTCTTC

j_call: TRBJ2-7
v_call: TRBV4-3
clone_size: many
cdr3_length: 18
d_call: -
cdr3_aa: CASSQDIVGDLNSYEQYF
cdr3_nt: TGCGCCAGCAGCCAAGATATTGTAGGGGACCTCAACTCCTACGAGCAGTACTTC

j_call: TRBJ2-5
v_call: TRBV11-3
clone_size: -
cdr3_length: 15
d_call: TRBD2
cdr3_aa: CANSPRAAGEETQYF
cdr3_nt: TGTGCCAACAGCCCCCGGGCGGCGGGAGAAGAGACCCAGTACTTC

j_call: TRBJ2-2
v_call: TRBV7-9
clone_size: medium-sized
cdr3_length: 17
d_call: TRBD2
cdr3_aa: CASSSTGTSGSYRELFF
cdr3_nt: TGTGCCAGCAGCTCAACCGGGACTAGCGGGAGCTACAGGGAGCTGTTTTTT

j_call: TRBJ2-2
v_call: TRBV12-3/TRBV12-4
clone_size: many
cdr3_length: 17
d_call: -
cdr3_aa: CASRRLPGVGNTGELFF
cdr3_nt: TGTGCCAGCAGGCGACTCCCGGGAGTAGGTAACACCGGGGAGCTGTTTTTT

j_call: TRBJ2-3
v_call: TRBV6-2/TRBV6-3
clone_size: many
cdr3_length: 11
d_call: -
cdr3_aa: CASSFKDTQYF
cdr3_nt: TGTGCCAGCAGTTTTAAAGATACGCAGTATTTT

j_call: TRBJ1-5
v_call: TRBV9
clone_size: many
cdr3_length: 15
d_call: -
cdr3_aa: CASSVEGRINQPQHF
cdr3_nt: TGTGCCAGCAGCGTAGAGGGGCGCATAAATCAGCCCCAGCATTTT

j_call: TRBJ2-6
v_call: TRBV20-1
clone_size: medium-sized
cdr3_length: 14
d_call: -
cdr3_aa: CSASSGTGANVLTF
cdr3_nt: TGCAGTGCTAGTTCAGGAACTGGGGCCAACGTCCTGACTTTC

j_call: TRBJ2-5
v_call: TRBV4-1
clone_size: -
cdr3_length: 15
d_call: -
cdr3_aa: CASSHGKDLQETQYF
cdr3_nt: TGCGCCAGCAGCCATGGGAAGGACTTACAAGAGACCCAGTACTTC

j_call: TRBJ2-3
v_call: TRBV29-1
clone_size: -
cdr3_length: 16
d_call: -
cdr3_aa: CSVEGVAVSRADTQYF
cdr3_nt: TGCAGCGTTGAAGGGGTAGCGGTCAGCAGGGCAGATACGCAGTATTTT

j_call: TRBJ2-1
v_call: TRBV3-1
clone_size: -
cdr3_length: 16
d_call: TRBD2
cdr3_aa: CASSQETGRAYNEQFF
cdr3_nt: TGTGCCAGCAGCCAAGAGACCGGGAGGGCCTACAATGAGCAGTTCTTC

j_call: TRBJ2-4
v_call: TRBV5-6
clone_size: many
cdr3_length: 15
d_call: TRBD1
cdr3_aa: CASSVDRDGGNIQYF
cdr3_nt: TGTGCCAGCAGTGTGGACAGGGATGGAGGAAACATTCAGTACTTC

j_call: TRBJ2-5
v_call: TRBV6-5
clone_size: many
cdr3_length: 16
d_call: -
cdr3_aa: CASSYSGRFYSETQYF
cdr3_nt: TGTGCCAGCAGTTACTCGGGCCGGTTTTACTCAGAGACCCAGTACTTC

j_call: TRBJ2-1
v_call: TRBV7-9
clone_size: -
cdr3_length: 12
d_call: -
cdr3_aa: CASREEFDEQFF
cdr3_nt: TGTGCCAGCAGGGAAGAGTTCGATGAGCAGTTCTTC

j_call: TRBJ2-5
v_call: TRBV7-2
clone_size: -
cdr3_length: 16
d_call: -
cdr3_aa: CASKKKNREFGETQYF
cdr3_nt: TGTGCCAGCAAGAAAAAGAACAGGGAATTTGGAGAGACCCAGTACTTC

j_call: TRBJ2-7
v_call: TRBV21-1
clone_size: many
cdr3_length: 19
d_call: -
cdr3_aa: CASSTARLAGEARSYEQYF
cdr3_nt: TGTGCCAGCAGTACGGCACGACTAGCGGGAGAGGCTCGGTCCTACGAGCAGTACTTC

j_call: TRBJ2-1
v_call: TRBV28
clone_size: medium-sized
cdr3_length: 17
d_call: -
cdr3_aa: CASSYPRAAPSYNEQFF
cdr3_nt: TGTGCCAGCAGTTACCCTCGGGCGGCCCCCTCCTACAATGAGCAGTTCTTC

j_call: TRBJ2-7
v_call: TRBV29-1
clone_size: many
cdr3_length: 13
d_call: -
cdr3_aa: CSVVDVYSYEQYF
cdr3_nt: TGCAGCGTTGTGGACGTATATTCCTACGAGCAGTACTTC

j_call: TRBJ2-2
v_call: TRBV7-9
clone_size: many
cdr3_length: 15
d_call: TRBD2
cdr3_aa: CASSRTSGSLGELFF
cdr3_nt: TGTGCCAGCAGCCGGACTAGCGGGAGTCTCGGGGAGCTGTTTTTT